This T cell receptor (beta chain) was observed in a study of T-cell memory formation after mild COVID-19. Regarding the study as a whole: Clones that contracted from day 15 to 85 were balanced CD4/CD8, while later expanders leaned CD4+. Pre-infection memory carried some responding clones, suggesting that cross-reactive memory joined. Shrinking CD4+ clones resided mostly in CM and EM, and CD8+ ones in EMRA. The authors did not confirm SARS-CoV-2 specificity of second-wave clones peaking day 37.

Comment on this clonotype: Its antigen is currently unknown.

TCRdb reanalysed the 5' RACE reads using MiXCR and keeps one entry per CDR3 protein. The sample yields 250,000 to 350,000 distinct CDR3 sequences, around 15% seen once. Germline V lookup: CDR1 SGHRS, CDR2 YFSETQ. This CDR3 contains 11 residues. The germline V and J ends were trimmed by 3 bases and 6 bases, with 6 bases remaining between them. This sequence originates from a man between 18 and 29 years old who had mild COVID-19 (a few samples of this study predate the infection). Cell type and time point are not known. What was sequenced was PBMCs or a T cell subset sorted from them (not recorded which). The V call is TRBV5-1, the J call TRBJ1-2; D is uncertain. The CDR3 DNA reads as TGCGCCAGCAGCTCCAGCGATGGCTACACCTTC. Translated: CASSSSDGYTF.